The next 20 T cell receptor beta chains were all read from a single sample in a study of CD8+ T cells in alopecia areata listed by TCRdb under 2018. Explained via the paper, the time point label denotes: 4 weeks on oral tofacitinib. The sample's treatment or condition, from its label and the paper: oral pan-JAK inhibitor, 5-10 mg twice daily. Libraries were built with the immunoSEQ multiplex PCR assay. To provide template for TCR sequencing, every sample had RNA extracted and reverse transcribed into cDNA. Sourced from immuneACCESS, this table was stored by TCRdb with only in-frame sequences that have V and J called. A share of the clones is absent; for the studies checked, an unresolved V gene accounts for under half, and the remainder has no known explanation. The sample table records approximately 200,000 clones; 45% to 65% of these occur just once. About 0.65% of the sample goes to the ten largest clones.

The sample in question was CD4+ T cells sorted from blood, obtained at week 4, from a patient treated with tofacitinib. The receptors were sampled from a human donor with alopecia areata.

In nucleotides, the CDR3 is TGTGCCAGCAGTATTGACAGGGGGGTTACTGAAGCTTTCTTT. The encoded protein is CASSIDRGVTEAFF. This sequence joins TRBV6-6 and TRBJ1-1; 9 bases fit TRBD1. Germline V lookup: CDR1 MNHNY, CDR2 SVGAGI (reference sequence). The CDR3 loop spans 14 amino acids. V was pared by 5 bases and J by 5 bases, with 6 bases of the junction left unmatched.

The V gene is TRBV2, the J gene TRBJ1-2; D is unresolved. Trimming left V 3 bases short and J 7 bases short, with 9 bases between. The CDR3 is 12 residues long. Germline-derived CDR1 and CDR2 are SNHLY and FYNNEI. The CDR3 here is CASSDRLSGYTF. CDR3 in DNA: TGTGCCAGCAGTGACAGGCTGAGTGGCTACACCTTC.

This chain uses TRBV29-1 with TRBJ2-1; 9 nucleotides line up with TRBD2. V shed 5 bases, J shed 5 bases, and the junction held 4 bases outside the gene matches. CDR1 and CDR2 from the germline V gene are SQVTM and ANQGSEA. CDR3 length: 13 residues. The CDR3 is CSVSGTSNNEQFF. Here the CDR3 DNA reads TGCAGCGTTTCCGGGACTAGCAACAATGAGCAGTTCTTC.

V is TRBV15 and J is TRBJ2-7; 7 bases line up with TRBD1. Germline values: CDR1 LNHNV, CDR2 YYDKDF (reference sequence). CDR3 size: 16 residues. V shed 2 bases and J 3 bases; nucleotides not matched to a gene: 10. CDR3 in amino acids: CATSRQTGIGDYEQYF. CDR3 sequence (DNA): TGTGCCACCAGCAGACAGACAGGGATAGGTGACTACGAGCAGTACTTC.

The chain has TRBV28 and TRBJ2-3, with D perhaps matching TRBD1 (5 bases). This CDR3 is 15 amino acids long. The germline V gene encodes CDR1 MDHEN and CDR2 SYDVKM. Trimming shortened V by 6 bases and J by 0 bases, and 13 bases separated the two germline ends. The chain's CDR3 is CASSTQGLSTDTQYF. The CDR3 DNA reads TGTGCCAGCAGCACCCAGGGCCTTAGCACAGATACGCAGTATTTT.

The J gene is TRBJ1-3, the V gene TRBV18; D gene ambiguous. The germline gives CDR1 KGHSH, CDR2 LQKENI. V was shortened by 4 bases and J by 0 bases, with 7 bases between the two germline ends. The CDR3 length is 14 residues. The CDR3 nucleotides are TGTGCCAGCTCACAGGGAGGCTCTGGAAACACCATATATTTT. Amino acids: CASSQGGSGNTIYF.

The chain carries TRBV5-1 and TRBJ2-5; 8 bases match TRBD2. The CDR3 sequence is 14 residues long. The junction had 4 bases not matched to a gene; V was cut back by 2 bases and J by 4 bases. The germline CDR1 and CDR2 sequences are SGHRS and YFSETQ. The CDR3 DNA is TGCGCCAGCAGCTTTCCAGGGACTAGAGAGACCCAGTACTTC. The encoded protein is CASSFPGTRETQYF.

This sequence joins TRBV25-1 and TRBJ2-7, with unresolved D. This CDR3 contains 11 residues. The V end lost 2 bases, the J end lost 5 bases, and 4 bases lay between the germline ends. The germline gives CDR1 MGHDK, CDR2 SYGVNS. The CDR3: CASSEVDEQYF. The CDR3 nucleotides are TGTGCCAGCAGTGAAGTAGACGAGCAGTACTTC.

In nucleotides, the CDR3 is TGTGCCAGCACCCTAGGGGAGGAGCAGTTCTTC. Its translation: CASTLGEEQFF. J is TRBJ2-1 and V is TRBV28, with D perhaps matching TRBD1 or TRBD2 (5 bases each). The V gene's germline CDR1 is MDHEN and CDR2 SYDVKM. Trimming stripped 7 bases from V and 10 bases from J, with 11 bases between. This CDR3 has 11 amino acids. The entire variable domain, with the rest obtained from reference TRBV28 and TRBJ2-1, is as follows: DVKVTQSSRYLVKRTGEKVFLECVQDMDHENMFWYRQDPGLGLRLIYFSYDVKMKEKGDIPEGYSVSREKKERFSLILESASTNQTSMYLCASTLGEEQFFGPGTRLTVL.

This chain links TRBV5-1 with TRBJ2-5; 9 positions match TRBD1. Losses at the gene ends were 6 bases for V and 5 bases for J; bases not matched to a gene: 11. This CDR3 comprises 15 residues. Germline CDR1 is SGHRS and CDR2 is YFSETQ. The CDR3 spells CASTIGGQGPETQYF. In DNA form, the CDR3 reads TGCGCCAGCACAATCGGGGGACAGGGACCGGAGACCCAGTACTTC.

This chain connects TRBV30 to TRBJ1-1; D gene unclear. The germline V and J ends were trimmed by 0 bases and 3 bases, with 20 bases remaining between them. The CDR3 extends over 17 amino acids. Looked up from germline, CDR1 is GTSNPN and CDR2 is SVGIG (reference sequence). This CDR3 reads CAWSVMVGGRPDTEAFF. The CDR3 nucleotides are TGTGCCTGGAGTGTAATGGTGGGAGGACGCCCTGACACTGAAGCTTTCTTT.

V is TRBV30 and J is TRBJ1-3; D remains ambiguous. V was cut by 5 bases and J by 1 base, with 12 bases left in between. This CDR3 has 14 amino acids. Germline V gives CDR1 GTSNPN, CDR2 SVGIG (reference sequence). In DNA, the CDR3 is TGTGCCTGGGGGTCAGCAAATTCTGGAAACACCATATATTTT. Encoded protein: CAWGSANSGNTIYF.

This chain uses TRBV25-1 with TRBJ2-3; 10 nucleotides line up with TRBD2. From germline, CDR1 is MGHDK and CDR2 SYGVNS. J lost 2 bases, V lost 3 bases, and 5 bases had no gene match. The CDR3 covers 16 residues. In nucleotides, the CDR3 is TGTGCCAGCAGTGACCAGAGCGGGAGGGTCACAGATACGCAGTATTTT. This encodes CASSDQSGRVTDTQYF.

The J gene is TRBJ2-4, the V gene TRBV29-1; TRBD2 matches 12 bases. The CDR3 loop spans 19 amino acids. Trimming at V came to 4 bases and at J to 2 bases, leaving 15 bases not matched to a gene. Per the germline V gene, CDR1 is SQVTM and CDR2 is ANQGSEA. This CDR3 reads CSVVIQLLAGGPSKNIQYF. The CDR3 region has the DNA TGCAGCGTTGTCATTCAGTTGCTAGCGGGAGGGCCGTCCAAAAACATTCAGTACTTC.

This clone came up a few times. J is TRBJ2-7 and V is TRBV11-2; D remains unclear. CDR1 and CDR2 from the germline V gene are SGHAT and FQNNGV. V dropped 5 bases and J dropped 0 bases, with 11 bases sitting between them. CDR3 length: 14 amino acids. CDR3 in DNA: TGTGCCAGCAGCCCGCTCGTCCTCTCCTACGAGCAGTACTTC. It is translated as CASSPLVLSYEQYF.

The chain couples TRBV7-3 to TRBJ2-1; 11 bases are shared with TRBD2. This CDR3 spans 15 amino acids. Germline V CDR1 and CDR2: SGHTA, FQGTGA. V dropped 5 bases and J dropped 6; count of bases not matched to a gene: 6. The CDR3 is CASSLTSGSGNEQFF. The CDR3 nucleotides are TGTGCCAGCAGCCTCACTAGCGGGAGTGGCAATGAGCAGTTCTTC.

This clone was seen once. V is TRBV30 and J is TRBJ2-5; no reliable D call. V lost 2 bases to trimming and J lost 4 bases, with 14 bases between them. CDR1 is GTSNPN and CDR2 is SVGIG in the germline V gene (reference sequence). CDR3 size: 14 residues. The CDR3 here is CAWSLGPVGETQYF. DNA for the CDR3: TGTGCCTGGAGTCTGGGCCCTGTGGGAGAGACCCAGTACTTC.

V gene TRBV29-1 combines with J gene TRBJ2-7; TRBD1 aligns across 9 bases. This CDR3 has 12 amino acids. The germline V gene encodes CDR1 SQVTM and CDR2 ANQGSEA. Trimming took 7 bases from V and 3 from J; bases not matched to a gene: 4. Here the CDR3 DNA reads TGCAGCGCCGCGACAGGGGGCTACGAGCAGTACTTC. It is translated as CSAATGGYEQYF.

This clone was counted many times. V usage is TRBV5-1 and J usage is TRBJ2-2, with 7 bases that match TRBD1. This CDR3 region has 16 residues. V shed 2 bases, J shed 4 bases, and the junction held 8 bases outside the gene matches. Germline-derived CDR1 and CDR2 are SGHRS and YFSETQ. CDR3 sequence: CASSLITGEGTGELFF. In nucleotides, the CDR3 is TGCGCCAGCAGCTTAATAACAGGGGAAGGCACCGGGGAGCTGTTTTTT.

V usage is TRBV29-1 and J usage is TRBJ2-3, with D tentatively TRBD1 (6 bases). From germline, CDR1 is SQVTM and CDR2 ANQGSEA. The V and J ends lost 5 bases and 1 base respectively, with 10 bases between them. The CDR3 is 13 amino acids. The CDR3 loop is CSVRAGGTDTQYF. The CDR3 DNA reads as TGCAGCGTTAGAGCAGGGGGCACAGATACGCAGTATTTT.